The entry below describes one TCR beta chain. Antigen unknown. The data were obtained in a study of cytomegalovirus exposure and HLA in healthy donors. Looked up from germline, CDR1 is GTSNPN and CDR2 is SVGIG (reference sequence). Between the trimmed V and J ends, which lost 6 bases and 0 bases, there was a span of 18 bases. This CDR3 comprises 15 residues. TCRdb's copy holds only in-frame clones and misses some; the assay was immunoSEQ multiplex PCR. The sample lists about 130,000 clones, approximately 92% occurring once. Study-wide points: The study found most TCR sequences rare, yet found some public TCRs in many donors. Reports credit the classifier with highly specific, highly sensitive diagnosis of cytomegalovirus status. The finding came from a later analysis; first-cohort TCR clusters tended to co-occur in the 90 to 150 validation repertoires.

The chain joins TRBV30 to TRBJ2-7; D possibly corresponds to TRBD1 (6 bases). Sequenced material: PBMCs. The receptor comes from a woman aged 18-29 years in good health and CMV-seropositive. The CDR3 DNA reads TGTGCCTGTCGGGGAAGGGGACAATTCTCCTACGAGCAGTACTTC. Amino acid sequence: CACRGRGQFSYEQYF.